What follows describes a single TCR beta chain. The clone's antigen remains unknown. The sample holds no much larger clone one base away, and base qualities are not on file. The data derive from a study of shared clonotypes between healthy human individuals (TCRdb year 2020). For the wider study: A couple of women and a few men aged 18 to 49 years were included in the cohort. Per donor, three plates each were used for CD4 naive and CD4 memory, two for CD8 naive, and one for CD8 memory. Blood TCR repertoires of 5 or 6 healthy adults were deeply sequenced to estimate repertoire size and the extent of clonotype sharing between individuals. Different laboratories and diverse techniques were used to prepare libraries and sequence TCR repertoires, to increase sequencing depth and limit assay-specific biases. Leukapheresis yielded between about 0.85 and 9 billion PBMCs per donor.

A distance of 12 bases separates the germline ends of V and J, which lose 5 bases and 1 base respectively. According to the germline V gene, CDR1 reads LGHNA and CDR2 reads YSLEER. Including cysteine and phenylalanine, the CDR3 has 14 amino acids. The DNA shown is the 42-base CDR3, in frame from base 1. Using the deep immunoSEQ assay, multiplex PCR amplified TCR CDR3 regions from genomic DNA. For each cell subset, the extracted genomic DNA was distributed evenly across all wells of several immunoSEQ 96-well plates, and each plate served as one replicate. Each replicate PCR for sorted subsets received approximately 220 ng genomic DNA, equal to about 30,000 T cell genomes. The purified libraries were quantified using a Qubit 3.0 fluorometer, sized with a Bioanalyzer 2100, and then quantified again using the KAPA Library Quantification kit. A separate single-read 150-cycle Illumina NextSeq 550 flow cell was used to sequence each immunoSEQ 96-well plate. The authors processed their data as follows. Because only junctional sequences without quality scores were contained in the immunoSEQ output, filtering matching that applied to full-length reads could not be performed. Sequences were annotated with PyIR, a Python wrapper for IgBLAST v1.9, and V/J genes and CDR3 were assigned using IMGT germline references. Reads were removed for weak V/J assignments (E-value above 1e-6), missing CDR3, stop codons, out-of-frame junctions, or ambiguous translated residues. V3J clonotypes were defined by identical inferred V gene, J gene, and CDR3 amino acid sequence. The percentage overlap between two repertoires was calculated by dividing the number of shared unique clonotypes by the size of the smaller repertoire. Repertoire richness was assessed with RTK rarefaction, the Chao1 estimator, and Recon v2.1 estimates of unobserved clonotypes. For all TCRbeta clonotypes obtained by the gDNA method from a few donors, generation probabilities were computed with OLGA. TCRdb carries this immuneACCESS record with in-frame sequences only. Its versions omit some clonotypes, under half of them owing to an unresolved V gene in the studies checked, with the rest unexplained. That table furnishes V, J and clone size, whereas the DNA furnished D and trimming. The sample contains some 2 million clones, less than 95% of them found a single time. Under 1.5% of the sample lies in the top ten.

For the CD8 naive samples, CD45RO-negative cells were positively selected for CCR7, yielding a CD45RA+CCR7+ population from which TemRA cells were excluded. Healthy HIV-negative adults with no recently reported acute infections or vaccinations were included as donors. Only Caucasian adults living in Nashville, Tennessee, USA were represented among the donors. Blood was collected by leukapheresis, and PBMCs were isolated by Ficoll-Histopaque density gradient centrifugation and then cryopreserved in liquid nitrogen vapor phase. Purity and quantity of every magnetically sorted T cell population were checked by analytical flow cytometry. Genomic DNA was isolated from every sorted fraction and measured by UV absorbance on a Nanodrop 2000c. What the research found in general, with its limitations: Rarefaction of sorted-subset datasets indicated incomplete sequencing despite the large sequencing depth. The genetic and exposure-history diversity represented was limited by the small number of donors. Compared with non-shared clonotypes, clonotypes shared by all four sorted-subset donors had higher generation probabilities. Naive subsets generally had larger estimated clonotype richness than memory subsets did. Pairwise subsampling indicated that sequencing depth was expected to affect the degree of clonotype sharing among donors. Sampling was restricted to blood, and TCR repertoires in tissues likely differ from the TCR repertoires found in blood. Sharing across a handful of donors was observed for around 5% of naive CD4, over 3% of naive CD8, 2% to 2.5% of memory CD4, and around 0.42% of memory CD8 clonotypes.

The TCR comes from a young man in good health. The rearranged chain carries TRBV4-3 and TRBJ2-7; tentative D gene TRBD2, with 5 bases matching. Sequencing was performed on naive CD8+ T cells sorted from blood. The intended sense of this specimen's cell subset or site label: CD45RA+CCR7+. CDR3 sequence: CASSTSLASYEQYF. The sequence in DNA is TGCGCCAGCAGCACCTCCTTAGCGTCCTACGAGCAGTACTTC.